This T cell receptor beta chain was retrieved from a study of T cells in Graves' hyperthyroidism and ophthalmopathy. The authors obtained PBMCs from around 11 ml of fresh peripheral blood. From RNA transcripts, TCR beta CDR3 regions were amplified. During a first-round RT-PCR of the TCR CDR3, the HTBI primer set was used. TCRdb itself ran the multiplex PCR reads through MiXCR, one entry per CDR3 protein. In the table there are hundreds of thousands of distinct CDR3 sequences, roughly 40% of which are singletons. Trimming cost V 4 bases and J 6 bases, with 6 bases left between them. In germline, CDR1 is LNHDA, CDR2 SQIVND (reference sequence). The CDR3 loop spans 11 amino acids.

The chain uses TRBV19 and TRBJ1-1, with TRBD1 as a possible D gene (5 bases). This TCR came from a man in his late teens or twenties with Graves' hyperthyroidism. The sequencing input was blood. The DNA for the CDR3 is TGTGCCAGTAGTAAGGGACCTGAAGCTTTCTTT. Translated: CASSKGPEAFF.